This T cell receptor beta chain is from a study of shared clonotypes between healthy human individuals. Looking at the study overall: Three plates were used per donor for CD4 naive, three for CD4 memory, two for CD8 naive and one for CD8 memory.

This CDR3 is built from 18 residues. The junction had 13 bases not matched to a gene; V was cut back by 1 base and J by 5 bases. The germline V gene has CDR1 LGHNT and CDR2 FRNRAP. TCRdb keeps only in-frame clones here, not all; method: immunoSEQ multiplex PCR. The sample holds 950,000 to 1,300,000 clones, about three quarters seen once. This rearrangement joins TRBV12-5 to TRBJ2-5, with TRBD2 identical over 10 bases. The clonotype originates from a man aged 18 to 35 in good health. The specimen was memory CD4+ T cells sorted from blood. Subset described: CD45RA-negative fraction. CDR3 region: CASGLGSIAGGFPETQYF. As DNA, the CDR3 is TGTGCTAGTGGTTTGGGATCAATAGCGGGAGGTTTCCCGGAGACCCAGTACTTC.